This T cell receptor (beta chain) came from a study of Graves' ophthalmopathy and Graves' hyperthyroidism. This CDR3 is 12 amino acids long. The V gene lost 2 bases and the J gene lost 6 bases, with 8 bases spanning the gap. The germline CDR1 and CDR2 sequences are SGHTA and FQGTGA. Amplifying from RNA transcripts, the study obtained TCR beta CDR3 regions. The first round was an RT-PCR with HTBI primers, and the second round was a multiplex PCR. TCRdb re-called the multiplex PCR reads with MiXCR, one entry per CDR3 protein. This table holds about 58,000 distinct CDR3 sequences, roughly half found once.

This receptor was identified in an adult woman with Graves' ophthalmopathy. This chain uses TRBV7-3 with TRBJ2-7; D uncertain. The sequenced sample was peripheral blood. The CDR3 loop is CASSLPGFEQYF. In nucleotides, the CDR3 is TGTGCCAGCAGCTTACCGGGTTTCGAGCAGTACTTC.